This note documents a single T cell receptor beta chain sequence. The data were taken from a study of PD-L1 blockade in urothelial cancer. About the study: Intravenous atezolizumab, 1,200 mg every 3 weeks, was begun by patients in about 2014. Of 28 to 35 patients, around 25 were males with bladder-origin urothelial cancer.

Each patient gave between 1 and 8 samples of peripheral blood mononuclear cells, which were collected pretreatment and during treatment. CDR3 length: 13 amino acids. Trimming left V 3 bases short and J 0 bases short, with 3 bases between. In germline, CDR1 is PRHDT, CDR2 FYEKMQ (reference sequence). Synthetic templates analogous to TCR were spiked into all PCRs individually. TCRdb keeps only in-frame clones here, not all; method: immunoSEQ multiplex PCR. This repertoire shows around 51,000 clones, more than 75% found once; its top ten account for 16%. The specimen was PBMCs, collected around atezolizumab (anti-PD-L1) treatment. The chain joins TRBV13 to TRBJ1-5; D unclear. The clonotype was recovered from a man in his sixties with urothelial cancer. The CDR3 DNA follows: TGTGCCAGCAGCTTGTATAGCAATCAGCCCCAGCATTTT. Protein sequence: CASSLYSNQPQHF.